The clone carrying this TCR beta chain turned up a few times. What it binds is not known. The V segment lost 2 bases and the J segment 6 bases; nucleotides outside the gene matches: 3. CDR1 and CDR2 (germline): SEHNR, FQNEAQ (reference sequence). The CDR3 spans 13 residues. TCR beta VDJ and CDR3 profiling used genomic DNA as template. TCRdb passed the reads through MiXCR, listing each CDR3 protein once. Seen here are 150,000 to 200,000 distinct CDR3 sequences, 64% observed once, and the top ten hold about 45%. This entry belongs to a study of CD8+CD57+ T cells in acquired aplastic anemia. At the level of the study: On average, sorted CD4+ and CD8+ cells gave 2.5 to 4 ug of DNA. Whole-study findings and limits: Simpson's diversity of CD8+ cells was not significantly different in patients compared with controls. Comparison of patients with controls identified approximately 28 shared CD8+ CDR3 sequences.

The chain is built from TRBV7-9 and TRBJ1-2, with TRBD1 identical over 7 bases. Material: sorted CD4+, CD8+, or CD8+CD57+ T cells (not recorded which) from PBMCs. The origin of this receptor is a human donor with severe aplastic anemia or a healthy control (not recorded which). As DNA, the CDR3 is TGTGCCAGCAGCTTATCCGGGACAGATGGCTACACCTTC. This gives the protein CASSLSGTDGYTF.